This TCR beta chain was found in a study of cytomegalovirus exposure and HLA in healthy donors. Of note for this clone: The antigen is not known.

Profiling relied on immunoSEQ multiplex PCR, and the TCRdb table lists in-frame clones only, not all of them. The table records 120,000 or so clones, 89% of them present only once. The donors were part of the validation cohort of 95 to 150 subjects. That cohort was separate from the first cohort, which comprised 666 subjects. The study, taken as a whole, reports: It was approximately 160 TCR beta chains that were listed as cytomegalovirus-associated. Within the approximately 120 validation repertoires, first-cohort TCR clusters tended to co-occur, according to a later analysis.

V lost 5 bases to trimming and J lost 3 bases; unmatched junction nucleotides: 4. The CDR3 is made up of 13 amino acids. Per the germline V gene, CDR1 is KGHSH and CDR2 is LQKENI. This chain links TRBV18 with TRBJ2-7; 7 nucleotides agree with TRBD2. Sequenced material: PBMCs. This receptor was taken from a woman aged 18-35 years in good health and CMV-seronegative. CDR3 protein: CASSAGEGYEQYF. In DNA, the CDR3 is TGTGCCAGCTCAGCGGGAGAGGGCTACGAGCAGTACTTC.